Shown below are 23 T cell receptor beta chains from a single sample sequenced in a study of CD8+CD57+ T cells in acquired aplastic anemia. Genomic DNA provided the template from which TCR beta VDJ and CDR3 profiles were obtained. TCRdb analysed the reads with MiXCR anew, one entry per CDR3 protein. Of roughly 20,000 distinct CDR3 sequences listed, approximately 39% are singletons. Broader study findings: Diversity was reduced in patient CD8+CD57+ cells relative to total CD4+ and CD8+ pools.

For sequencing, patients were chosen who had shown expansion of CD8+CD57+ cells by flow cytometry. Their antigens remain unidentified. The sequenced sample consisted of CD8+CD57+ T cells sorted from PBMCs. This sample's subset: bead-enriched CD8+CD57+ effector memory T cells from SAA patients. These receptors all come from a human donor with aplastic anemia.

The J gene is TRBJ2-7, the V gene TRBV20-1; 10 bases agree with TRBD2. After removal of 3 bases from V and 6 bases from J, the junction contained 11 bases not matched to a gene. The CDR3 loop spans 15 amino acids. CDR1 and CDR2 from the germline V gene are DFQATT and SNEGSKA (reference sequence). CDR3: CSASPSLAGESEQYF. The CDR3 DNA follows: TGCAGTGCTAGTCCTTCCCTAGCGGGAGAAAGCGAGCAGTACTTC.

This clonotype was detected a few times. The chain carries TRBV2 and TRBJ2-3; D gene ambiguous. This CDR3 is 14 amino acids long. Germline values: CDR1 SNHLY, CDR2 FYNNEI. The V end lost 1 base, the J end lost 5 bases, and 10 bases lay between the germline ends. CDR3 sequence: CASSEDSLEDTQYF. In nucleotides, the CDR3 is TGTGCCAGCAGTGAAGATAGCCTGGAAGATACGCAGTATTTT.

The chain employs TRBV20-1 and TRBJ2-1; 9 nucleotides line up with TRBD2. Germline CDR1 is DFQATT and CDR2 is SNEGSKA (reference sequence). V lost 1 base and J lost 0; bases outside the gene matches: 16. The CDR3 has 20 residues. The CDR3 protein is CSARGLGGSGGPSSYNEQFF. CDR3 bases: TGCAGTGCTAGAGGACTGGGGGGTAGCGGGGGCCCGAGCTCCTACAATGAGCAGTTCTTC.

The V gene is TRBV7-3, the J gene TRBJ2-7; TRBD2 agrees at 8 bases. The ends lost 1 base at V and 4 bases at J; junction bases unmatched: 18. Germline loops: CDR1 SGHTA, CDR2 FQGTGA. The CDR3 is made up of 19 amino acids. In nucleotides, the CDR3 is TGTGCCAGCAGCTTAATAATCCAACTGATCGGCGGGGGGCCTTACGAGCAGTACTTC. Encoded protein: CASSLIIQLIGGGPYEQYF.

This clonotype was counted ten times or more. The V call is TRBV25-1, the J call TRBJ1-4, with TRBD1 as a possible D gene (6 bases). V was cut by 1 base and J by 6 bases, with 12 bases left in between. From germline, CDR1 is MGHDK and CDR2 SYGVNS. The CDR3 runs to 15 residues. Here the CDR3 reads CASSELDSSYEKLFF. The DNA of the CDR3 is TGTGCCAGCAGTGAATTGGACAGTTCTTATGAAAAACTGTTTTTT.

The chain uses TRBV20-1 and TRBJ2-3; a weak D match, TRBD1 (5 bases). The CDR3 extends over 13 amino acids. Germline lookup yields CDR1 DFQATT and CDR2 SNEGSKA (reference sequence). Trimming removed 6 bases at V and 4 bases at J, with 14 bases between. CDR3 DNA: TGCAGTGCCCAGGGCTGGGCTTCAGATACGCAGTATTTT. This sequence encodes CSAQGWASDTQYF.

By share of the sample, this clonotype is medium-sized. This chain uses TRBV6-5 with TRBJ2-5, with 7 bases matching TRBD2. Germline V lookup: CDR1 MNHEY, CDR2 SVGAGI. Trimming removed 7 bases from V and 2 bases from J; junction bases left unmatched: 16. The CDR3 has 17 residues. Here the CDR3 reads CASKVLGGTILQETQYF. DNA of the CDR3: TGTGCCAGCAAAGTGCTGGGGGGGACCATTCTTCAAGAGACCCAGTACTTC.

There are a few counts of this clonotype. CDR3: CASSSGLAGATQYF. CDR3 nucleotides: TGTGCCAGCAGCTCAGGACTAGCGGGGGCCACGCAGTATTTT. V usage is TRBV7-9 and J usage is TRBJ2-3; 13 nucleotides line up with TRBD2. Trimming cost V 4 bases and J 9 bases; bases outside gene matches: 4. CDR1 SEHNR and CDR2 FQNEAQ come from the germline V gene (reference sequence). The CDR3 is 14 residues long.

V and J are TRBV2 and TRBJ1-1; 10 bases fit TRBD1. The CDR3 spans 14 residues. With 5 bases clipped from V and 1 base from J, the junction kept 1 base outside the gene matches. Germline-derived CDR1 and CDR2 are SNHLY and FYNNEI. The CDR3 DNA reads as TGTGCCAGCAGTAGGGACAGGGGGAACACTGAAGCTTTCTTT. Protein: CASSRDRGNTEAFF. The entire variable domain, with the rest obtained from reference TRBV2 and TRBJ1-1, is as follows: EPEVTQTPSHQVTQMGQEVILRCVPISNHLYFYWYRQILGQKVEFLVSFYNNEISEKSEIFDDQFSVERPDGSNFTLKIRSTKLEDSAMYFCASSRDRGNTEAFFGQGTRLTVV.

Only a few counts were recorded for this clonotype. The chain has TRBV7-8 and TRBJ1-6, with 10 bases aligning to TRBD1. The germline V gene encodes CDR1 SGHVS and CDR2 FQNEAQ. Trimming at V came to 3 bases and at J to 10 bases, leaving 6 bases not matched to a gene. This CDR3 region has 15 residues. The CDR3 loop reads CASSFWTGGNSPLHF. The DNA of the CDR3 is TGTGCCAGCAGCTTCTGGACAGGGGGAAACTCACCCCTCCACTTT.

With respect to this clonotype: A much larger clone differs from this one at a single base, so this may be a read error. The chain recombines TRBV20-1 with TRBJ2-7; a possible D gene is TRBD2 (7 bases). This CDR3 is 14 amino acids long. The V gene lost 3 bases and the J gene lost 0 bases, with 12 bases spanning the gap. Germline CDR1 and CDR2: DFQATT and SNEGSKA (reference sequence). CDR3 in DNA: TGCAGTGCTAGTGGGGGCGGGAGCTCCTACGAGCAGTACTTC. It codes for CSASGGGSSYEQYF.

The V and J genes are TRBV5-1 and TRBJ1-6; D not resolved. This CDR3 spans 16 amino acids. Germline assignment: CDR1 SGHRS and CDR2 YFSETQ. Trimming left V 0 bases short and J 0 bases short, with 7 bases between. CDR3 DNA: TGCGCCAGCAGCTTGGAACAGAGCTCCTATAATTCACCCCTCCACTTT. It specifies CASSLEQSSYNSPLHF.

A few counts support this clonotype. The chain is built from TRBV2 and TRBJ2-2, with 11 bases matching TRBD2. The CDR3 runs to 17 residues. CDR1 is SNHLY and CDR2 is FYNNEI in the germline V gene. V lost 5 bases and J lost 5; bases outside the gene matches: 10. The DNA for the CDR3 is TGTGCCAGCAGTAATAGCGGGGGGGCCTTCAGAACCGGGGAGCTGTTTTTT. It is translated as CASSNSGGAFRTGELFF.

The CDR3 nucleotides read TGTGCCAGCAGCGAGCCGTGGTCCGAGGATGAAAAACTGTTTTTT. This sequence encodes CASSEPWSEDEKLFF. The gene calls are TRBV7-2 and TRBJ1-4; no clear D gene. Trimming removed 5 bases at V and 6 bases at J, with 16 bases between. Germline V gene data show CDR1 as SGHTA and CDR2 as FQGNSA. CDR3 length equals 15 residues.

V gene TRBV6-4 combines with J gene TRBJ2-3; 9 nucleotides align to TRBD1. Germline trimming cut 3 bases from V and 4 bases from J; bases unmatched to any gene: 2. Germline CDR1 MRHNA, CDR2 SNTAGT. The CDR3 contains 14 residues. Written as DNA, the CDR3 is TGTGCCAGCAGTGAAGACAGGGGGGCAGATACGCAGTATTTT. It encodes CASSEDRGADTQYF.

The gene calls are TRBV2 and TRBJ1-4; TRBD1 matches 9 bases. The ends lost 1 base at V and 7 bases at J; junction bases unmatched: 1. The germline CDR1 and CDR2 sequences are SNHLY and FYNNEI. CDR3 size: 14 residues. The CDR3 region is CASSEGQGVEKLFF. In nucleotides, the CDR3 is TGTGCCAGCAGTGAAGGACAGGGGGTTGAAAAACTGTTTTTT.

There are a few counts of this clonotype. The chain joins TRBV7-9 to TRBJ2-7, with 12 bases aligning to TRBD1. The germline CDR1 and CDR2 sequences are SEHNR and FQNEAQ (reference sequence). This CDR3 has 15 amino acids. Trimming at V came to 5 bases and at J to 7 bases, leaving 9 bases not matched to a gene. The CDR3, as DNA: TGTGCCAGCAGCCCTCCGGGACAGGGGGCGGGGGAGCAGTACTTC. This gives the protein CASSPPGQGAGEQYF.

CDR3 residues: CSARDSLGSEQFF. CDR3 in DNA: TGCAGTGCTAGAGACTCGCTGGGAAGCGAGCAGTTCTTC. The chain joins TRBV20-1 to TRBJ2-1; D unclear. Germline lookup yields CDR1 DFQATT and CDR2 SNEGSKA (reference sequence). The CDR3 covers 13 residues. V lost 0 bases and J lost 10, with 13 bases in between.

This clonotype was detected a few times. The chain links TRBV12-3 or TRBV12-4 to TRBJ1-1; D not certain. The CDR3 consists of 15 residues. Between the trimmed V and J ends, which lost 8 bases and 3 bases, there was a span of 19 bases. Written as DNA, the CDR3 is TGTGCCAGCTCCCGGACCGAGTGGGAGGACACTGAAGCTTTCTTT. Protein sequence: CASSRTEWEDTEAFF.

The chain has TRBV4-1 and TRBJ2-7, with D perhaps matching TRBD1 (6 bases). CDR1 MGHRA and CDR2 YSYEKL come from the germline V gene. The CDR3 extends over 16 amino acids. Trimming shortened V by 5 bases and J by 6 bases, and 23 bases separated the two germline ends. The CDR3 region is CASSFRQGTSSGEQYF. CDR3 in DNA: TGCGCCAGCAGCTTTCGTCAGGGGACCTCCTCGGGCGAGCAGTACTTC.

DNA for the CDR3: TGTGCCATCAGCCGCGGACTAGCGGGAAGCTACGAGCAGTACTTC. Its protein product is CAISRGLAGSYEQYF. This rearrangement joins TRBV10-3 to TRBJ2-7, with 12 bases identical to TRBD2. This CDR3 has 15 residues. V lost 6 bases, J lost 3 bases, and 6 bases stayed unmatched. Per the germline V gene, CDR1 is ENHRY and CDR2 is SYGVKD.

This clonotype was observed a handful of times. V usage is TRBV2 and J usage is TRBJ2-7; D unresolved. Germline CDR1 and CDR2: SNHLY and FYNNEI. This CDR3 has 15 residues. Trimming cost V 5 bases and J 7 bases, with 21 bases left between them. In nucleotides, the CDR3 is TGTGCCAGCAGTATAGGTTACGGCTCCCGACCTGAGCAGTACTTC. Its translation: CASSIGYGSRPEQYF.

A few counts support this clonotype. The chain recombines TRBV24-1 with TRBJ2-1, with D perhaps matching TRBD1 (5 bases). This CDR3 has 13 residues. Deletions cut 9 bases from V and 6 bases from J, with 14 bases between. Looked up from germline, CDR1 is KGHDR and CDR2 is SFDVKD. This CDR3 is CATGAMAGNEQFF. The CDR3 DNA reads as TGTGCCACCGGGGCTATGGCTGGCAATGAGCAGTTCTTC.